These 16 T cell receptor beta chains came from one sample sequenced in a study of CD8+CD57+ T cells in acquired aplastic anemia. Patients who underwent sequencing had shown CD8+CD57+ cell expansion by flow cytometry. Genomic DNA provided the template from which TCR beta VDJ and CDR3 profiles were obtained. TCRdb fed the reads into MiXCR, producing one record per CDR3 protein. This sample has about 470,000 distinct CDR3 sequences; around 30% occur once, and the top ten carry around 0.82%. Source material: sorted CD4+, CD8+, or CD8+CD57+ T cells (not recorded which) from PBMCs. Receptor source: a human donor with aplastic anemia.

This sequence joins TRBV10-3 and TRBJ2-7; 8 bases are shared with TRBD1. The length of the CDR3 is 16 residues. Germline values: CDR1 ENHRY, CDR2 SYGVKD. Unmatched junction bases numbered 17, after V lost 10 bases and J lost 3 bases. The DNA for the CDR3 is TGTGCCAGCCGCAAAAATCTGGACAGGGCTAACTACGAGCAGTACTTC. Its protein product is CASRKNLDRANYEQYF.

In its sample, this clonotype was seen a few times. The chain uses TRBV20-1 and TRBJ1-1, with TRBD1 as a possible D gene (5 bases). The CDR3 extends over 14 amino acids. V was pared by 1 base and J by 0 bases, with 9 bases between. CDR1 is DFQATT and CDR2 is SNEGSKA in the germline V gene (reference sequence). The CDR3 DNA is TGCAGTGCTAGAGCGCCAGGGATGAACACTGAAGCTTTCTTT. Residues: CSARAPGMNTEAFF.

This clonotype was detected only a few times. This rearrangement joins TRBV5-5 to TRBJ1-4; D may be TRBD1 (6 bases). CDR3 size: 14 residues. Germline V lookup: CDR1 SGHKS, CDR2 YYEKEE (reference sequence). V was trimmed by 1 base and J by 8 bases, leaving 12 bases between them. The CDR3 region is CASSLLGAGEKLFF. The DNA of the CDR3 is TGTGCCAGCAGCTTGTTGGGGGCGGGAGAAAAACTGTTTTTT.

The chain carries TRBV20-1 and TRBJ1-1; a possible D gene is TRBD1 (6 bases). V lost 5 bases and J 7 bases, leaving 20 bases between the germline ends. The CDR3 is made up of 14 amino acids. CDR1 and CDR2 (germline): DFQATT, SNEGSKA (reference sequence). This CDR3 is CSAVRDTPWSEAFF. In nucleotides, the CDR3 is TGCAGTGCTGTGCGGGACACGCCTTGGAGTGAAGCTTTCTTT.

This sequence joins TRBV5-5 and TRBJ2-1, with TRBD2 matching 8 bases. Germline assignment: CDR1 SGHKS and CDR2 YYEKEE (reference sequence). The junction had 8 bases not matched to a gene; V was cut back by 4 bases and J by 8 bases. CDR3 length: 14 amino acids. DNA of the CDR3: TGTGCCAGCAGCGCCAGCGGGGGAAGTTATGAGCAGTTCTTC. Encoded protein: CASSASGGSYEQFF.

V and J are TRBV18 and TRBJ1-1; D is uncertain. This CDR3 comprises 11 residues. The germline V and J ends were trimmed by 3 bases and 4 bases, with 3 bases remaining between them. Germline CDR1 reads KGHSH; CDR2 reads LQKENI. CDR3 sequence reads: CASSPVTEAFF. The CDR3 DNA reads TGTGCCAGCTCACCGGTCACTGAAGCTTTCTTT. The whole variable domain, remainder taken from reference TRBV18 and TRBJ1-1, is NAGVMQNPRHLVRRRGQEARLRCSPMKGHSHVYWYRQLPEEGLKFMVYLQKENIIDESGMPKERFSAEFPKEGPSILRIQQVVRGDSAAYFCASSPVTEAFFGQGTRLTVV.

This clonotype has a handful of counts. This sequence joins TRBV7-2 and TRBJ2-7, with D hard to call. CDR1 and CDR2 (germline): SGHTA, FQGNSA. The V gene lost 6 bases and the J gene lost 3 bases, with 12 bases spanning the gap. This CDR3 spans 13 amino acids. The CDR3 reads CASRPTGNYEQYF. The DNA for the CDR3 is TGTGCCAGCAGACCCACGGGCAACTACGAGCAGTACTTC.

J is TRBJ2-3 and V is TRBV19; no clear D gene. The CDR3 consists of 14 residues. The germline V gene has CDR1 LNHDA and CDR2 SQIVND (reference sequence). V lost 7 bases, J lost 4 bases, and 15 bases lay in between. CDR3 protein: CASNDGLVADTQYF. The CDR3 region has the DNA TGTGCCAGTAACGATGGGCTAGTCGCAGATACGCAGTATTTT.

This chain connects TRBV2 to TRBJ1-2; 7 positions match TRBD1. This CDR3 region has 13 residues. The V gene end was trimmed by 4 bases and the J gene end by 11 bases; junction bases not matched to a gene: 10. Germline V gene sequence: CDR1 SNHLY, CDR2 FYNNEI. As DNA, the CDR3 is TGTGCCAGCAGTGGACAGGGAGGCTCTGGTTACACCTTC. Its translation: CASSGQGGSGYTF.

This clonotype was seen ten or more times. This chain joins TRBV7-8 and TRBJ1-2; perhaps TRBD1 as D (5 bases). The CDR3 consists of 14 residues. The ends were cut back, 5 bases at V and 1 base at J, with 11 bases in the middle. Per the germline V gene, CDR1 is SGHVS and CDR2 is FQNEAQ. The CDR3 bases are TGTGCCAGCAGCAGTCCGGGGGTTAACTATGGCTACACCTTC. It translates to CASSSPGVNYGYTF.

This clonotype occurred a few times. The final CDR3 position lacks the conserved phenylalanine or tryptophan, pointing to a likely read error. The V and J genes are TRBV20-1 and TRBJ1-2, with D possibly being TRBD1 (5 bases). The CDR3 is 13 residues long. Trimming pared 7 bases from V and 5 bases from J, leaving 17 bases between. CDR1 is DFQATT, CDR2 SNEGSKA, per germline (reference sequence). In DNA form, the CDR3 reads TGCAGTGTCTCGGATGGGGGGATATATGGCTACACCATC. It codes for CSVSDGGIYGYTI.

V is TRBV5-1 and J is TRBJ2-3; 7 nucleotides agree with TRBD1. The CDR3 runs to 15 residues. V gave up 2 bases and J gave up 2 bases; unmatched junction bases: 5. The germline V gene encodes CDR1 SGHRS and CDR2 YFSETQ. CDR3 DNA sequence: TGCGCCAGCAGCTTACAGGGGTTCTACACAGATACGCAGTATTTT. Its translation: CASSLQGFYTDTQYF.

This clonotype was counted ten times or more. The chain carries TRBV10-3 and TRBJ2-4; D unclear. The germline CDR1 and CDR2 sequences are ENHRY and SYGVKD. V lost 3 bases to trimming and J lost 6 bases, with 12 bases between them. The CDR3 runs 14 residues. The CDR3 sequence: CAISEMGKGNIQYF. CDR3 DNA: TGTGCCATCAGTGAAATGGGGAAGGGAAACATTCAGTACTTC.

Remarks on this clonotype: This may be a read error: a much more frequent sequence differs by one nucleotide. This chain uses TRBV10-3 with TRBJ2-7; 13 positions agree with TRBD2. The CDR3 has 14 residues. The V segment lost 11 bases and the J segment 7 bases; nucleotides outside the gene matches: 11. CDR1 ENHRY and CDR2 SYGVKD come from the germline V gene. The CDR3 spells CAAGLAGDYNEQYF. The CDR3, as DNA: TGTGCCGCTGGACTAGCGGGGGATTACAATGAGCAGTACTTC.

This clonotype was observed a handful of times. The genes are TRBV6-1 and TRBJ2-7; 10 bases fit TRBD2. This CDR3 is built from 15 residues. Trimming at V came to 7 bases and at J to 4 bases, leaving 10 bases not matched to a gene. The germline V gene has CDR1 MNHNS and CDR2 SASEGT. Written as DNA, the CDR3 is TGTGCCAGCACCGGAGCGGGGGGGATTTCGTACGAGCAGTACTTC. Translated: CASTGAGGISYEQYF.

J is TRBJ2-7 and V is TRBV24-1; possibly TRBD1 or TRBD2 for D (6 bases each). V lost 9 bases and J lost 3, with 14 bases in between. The germline V gene has CDR1 KGHDR and CDR2 SFDVKD. This CDR3 comprises 13 residues. CDR3 nucleotides: TGTGCCACCTCCGCCGGGGGCCGCTACGAGCAGTACTTC. Amino acids: CATSAGGRYEQYF.